The rows below give T cell receptor beta chains drawn from one sample of a study of T cell repertoires in cytomegalovirus infection. One entry per CDR3 protein, called by TCRdb with MiXCR from the reads. The sample includes roughly 860,000 distinct CDR3 sequences, less than 35% of them seen just once. Their target antigens are unknown. The sequencing used cultured CD8+ T cells from PBMCs, collected from culture after CMV antigen stimulation. These receptors all stem from a human donor in good health (CMV status not recorded). Some clones in this sample may be carry-over from other donors' samples. CDR3s include the opening cysteine and the closing phenylalanine or tryptophan. Fields, in order: D gene, V gene, clone size, J gene, CDR3 protein, CDR3 DNA. D genes are given only for firm matches. Clone sizes are given selectively: once, few, many, or a class where the clone is expanded.

TRBD2	TRBV20-1	few	TRBJ2-4	CSASGGGNIQYF	TGCAGTGCTAGCGGGGGGGGAAACATTCAGTACTTC
TRBD1	TRBV9	once	TRBJ1-1	CASSADRGFF	TGTGCCAGCAGCGCGGACAGGGGCTTCTTT
NA	TRBV5-6	NA	TRBJ2-1	CASSLTPRDNEQFF	TGTGCCAGCAGCTTGACTCCGAGGGACAATGAGCAGTTCTTC
NA	TRBV7-2	few	TRBJ1-2	CASSIPGGSNYGYTF	TGTGCCAGCAGCATCCCGGGGGGGTCTAACTATGGCTACACCTTC
TRBD2	TRBV7-2	many	TRBJ2-1	CASSLEVAGGTYNEQFF	TGTGCCAGCAGCTTAGAGGTAGCGGGGGGTACCTACAATGAGCAGTTCTTC
NA	TRBV4-2	NA	TRBJ2-7	CASSQAPADYRSSYEQYF	TGTGCCAGCAGCCAAGCCCCCGCTGACTATAGGAGCTCCTACGAGCAGTACTTC
TRBD1	TRBV7-9	NA	TRBJ1-1	CASSGPTGANTEAFF	TGTGCCAGCAGCGGACCGACAGGGGCTAACACTGAAGCTTTCTTT
TRBD1	TRBV7-9	NA	TRBJ2-7	CASSSPGQGTNYEQYF	TGTGCCAGCAGCTCCCCGGGACAGGGGACGAACTACGAGCAGTACTTC
NA	TRBV6-4	NA	TRBJ1-1	CASSDSGHPNTEAFF	TGTGCCAGCAGTGACTCGGGACACCCGAACACTGAAGCTTTCTTT
NA	TRBV29-1	NA	TRBJ2-2	CSVVERVTGELFF	TGCAGCGTTGTTGAGCGGGTCACCGGGGAGCTGTTTTTT
NA	TRBV6-2/TRBV6-3	few	TRBJ1-2	CASSYTSGPNLTPNYGYTF	TGTGCCAGCAGTTACACCTCGGGACCCAATTTAACGCCTAACTATGGCTACACCTTC
TRBD1	TRBV29-1	NA	TRBJ1-1	CSVRQGWTEAFF	TGCAGCGTGCGACAGGGGTGGACTGAAGCTTTCTTT
NA	TRBV24-1	NA	TRBJ2-1	CATSDSGPMTPYNEQFF	TGTGCCACCAGTGATTCGGGACCCATGACCCCCTACAATGAGCAGTTCTTC
NA	TRBV9	NA	TRBJ1-2	CASSSNPRTTNYGYTF	TGTGCCAGCAGCTCAAATCCCAGGACTACTAACTATGGCTACACCTTC
TRBD2	TRBV6-5	few	TRBJ2-3	CASSPTGTSGGATADTQYF	TGTGCCAGCAGTCCAACCGGGACTAGCGGGGGAGCTACCGCAGATACGCAGTATTTT
NA	TRBV2	NA	TRBJ2-1	CASTRIEQFF	TGTGCCAGCACCAGGATCGAGCAGTTCTTC
TRBD1	TRBV7-9	few	TRBJ1-2	CASSRRDRVLYGYTF	TGTGCCAGCAGCCGCCGGGACAGGGTTCTTTATGGCTACACCTTC
NA	TRBV6-5	NA	TRBJ2-5	CASRNPGETQYF	TGTGCCAGCAGGAACCCCGGGGAGACCCAGTACTTC
NA	TRBV27	NA	TRBJ1-2	CASSPKRVNYYGYTF	TGTGCCAGCAGCCCTAAGCGGGTAAACTACTATGGCTACACCTTC
NA	TRBV7-9	many	TRBJ1-5	CASSLGGGKQPQHF	TGTGCCAGCAGCTTAGGAGGGGGTAAGCAGCCCCAGCATTTT
TRBD1	TRBV6-5	NA	TRBJ2-7	CASSYEGQDYEQYF	TGTGCCAGCAGTTACGAAGGACAGGACTACGAGCAGTACTTC
TRBD2	TRBV29-1	NA	TRBJ2-2	CSVLAGGFGELFF	TGCAGCGTTCTAGCGGGGGGCTTCGGGGAGCTGTTTTTT
TRBD1	TRBV14	NA	TRBJ2-7	CASSPRDRQSYEQYF	TGTGCCAGCAGCCCCCGGGACAGACAAAGTTACGAGCAGTACTTC
NA	TRBV7-8	few	TRBJ2-3	CASSLVGSGTDTQYF	TGTGCCAGCAGCTTAGTCGGTAGCGGCACAGATACGCAGTATTTT
NA	TRBV12-3/TRBV12-4	few	TRBJ1-1	CASGPGVSTEAFF	TGTGCCAGCGGCCCAGGGGTTAGCACTGAAGCTTTCTTT
NA	TRBV4-1	few	TRBJ1-1	CASSPEEVAEAFF	TGCGCCAGCAGCCCAGAGGAGGTCGCTGAAGCTTTCTTT
TRBD1	TRBV6-5	many	TRBJ1-6	CASSPTGASSYNSPLHF	TGTGCCAGCAGCCCGACAGGGGCAAGCTCCTATAATTCACCCCTCCACTTT
TRBD1	TRBV7-6	NA	TRBJ1-2	CASSLKQGASPMGYSF	TGTGCCAGCAGCCTTAAACAGGGGGCAAGCCCTATGGGCTACTCCTTC